The 11 T cell receptor beta chains in this list originate from one sample, sequenced in a study of blood T cell repertoires in COVID-19. Measured with immunoSEQ multiplex PCR; TCRdb has only the in-frame clones, and not every one. The sample lists 50,000 to 85,000 clones, roughly nine tenths occurring once. Input material: peripheral blood. The receptors were sampled from a human donor in a cohort sampled during active COVID-19.

This chain joins TRBV4-1 and TRBJ2-3, with 7 bases matching TRBD2. The CDR3 runs to 16 residues. Germline CDR1 reads MGHRA; CDR2 reads YSYEKL. V shed 0 bases, J shed 6 bases, and the junction held 9 bases outside the gene matches. The CDR3 DNA sequence: TGCGCCAGCAGCCAAGAGACCGTCCCGACTAGCGATACGCAGTATTTT. This encodes CASSQETVPTSDTQYF.

The chain recombines TRBV25-1 with TRBJ1-4, with 9 bases identical to TRBD1. This CDR3 comprises 16 residues. Looked up from germline, CDR1 is MGHDK and CDR2 is SYGVNS. V lost 5 bases and J lost 2; bases outside the gene matches: 6. CDR3 sequence: CASSSHRGLTNEKLFF. The DNA for the CDR3 is TGTGCCAGCAGTTCCCACAGGGGGCTTACTAATGAAAAACTGTTTTTT.

The table lists this clone with a few counts. This sequence joins TRBV6-2 or TRBV6-3 and TRBJ2-2; 7 positions match TRBD1. The CDR3 is made up of 17 amino acids. The V gene's germline CDR1 is MNHEY and CDR2 SVGEGT. The J segment lost 0 bases and the V segment lost 6 bases, leaving 10 bases of the junction unmatched. CDR3 coding DNA: TGTGCCAGCAGGTACCCCAGAGGGGGCGCGAACACCGGGGAGCTGTTTTTT. As protein: CASRYPRGGANTGELFF.

The chain combines TRBV5-1 with TRBJ1-1, with a possible D match to TRBD1 (5 bases). Germline V gene sequence: CDR1 SGHRS, CDR2 YFSETQ. This CDR3 has 15 amino acids. With 0 bases removed from V and 1 base from J, the gap between germline ends came to 10 bases. Here the CDR3 DNA reads TGCGCCAGCAGCTTGGAAGGGGCGAGGAACACTGAAGCTTTCTTT. Translating gives CASSLEGARNTEAFF. The full variable domain, in which reference TRBV5-1 and TRBJ1-1 provide the parts outside the CDR3, is KAGVTQTPRYLIKTRGQQVTLSCSPISGHRSVSWYQQTPGQGLQFLFEYFSETQRNKGNFPGRFSGRQFSNSRSEMNVSTLELGDSALYLCASSLEGARNTEAFFGQGTRLTVV.

The chain uses TRBV19 and TRBJ2-7; possible D gene TRBD1, 6 bases. Trimming left V 8 bases short and J 3 bases short, with 17 bases between. CDR3 size: 14 residues. Germline V gene data show CDR1 as LNHDA and CDR2 as SQIVND (reference sequence). CDR3 amino acids: CASADSHKDYEQYF. DNA for the CDR3: TGTGCCAGTGCGGACAGCCACAAGGACTACGAGCAGTACTTC.

V and J are TRBV28 and TRBJ1-1, with D possibly matching TRBD1 (5 bases). Germline CDR1 reads MDHEN; CDR2 reads SYDVKM. V was shortened by 6 bases and J by 1 base, with 6 bases between the two germline ends. This CDR3 has 12 amino acids. CDR3 nucleotide sequence: TGTGCCAGCAGCGGGGGGAACACTGAAGCTTTCTTT. Translation: CASSGGNTEAFF.

This chain uses TRBV29-1 with TRBJ2-5; maybe TRBD1 (6 bases). With 5 bases removed from V and 2 bases from J, the gap between germline ends came to 27 bases. The CDR3 is 18 amino acids. The V gene's germline CDR1 is SQVTM and CDR2 ANQGSEA. CDR3 region: CSVNPTWGPRGQQETQYF. The CDR3 bases are TGCAGCGTTAACCCAACGTGGGGACCCCGGGGACAACAAGAGACCCAGTACTTC. Filled out from reference TRBV29-1 and TRBJ2-5, the complete variable domain reads SAVISQKPSRDICQRGTSLTIQCQVDSQVTMMFWYRQQPGQSLTLIATANQGSEATYESGFVIDKFPISRPNLTFSTLTVSNMSPEDSSIYLCSVNPTWGPRGQQETQYFGPGTRLLVL.

The chain recombines TRBV2 with TRBJ1-5; no firm D call. The CDR3 runs to 13 residues. Trimming took 4 bases from V and 7 from J, leaving 11 bases between them. Germline CDR1 and CDR2: SNHLY and FYNNEI. CDR3 sequence (DNA): TGTGCCAGCAGTGGGCAGTCCGTCCAGCCCCAGCATTTT. Its translation is CASSGQSVQPQHF.

The rearrangement links TRBV4-3 to TRBJ2-1; D is undetermined. Trimming pared 0 bases from V and 6 bases from J, leaving 9 bases between. CDR1 is LGHNA, CDR2 YSLEER, per germline. This CDR3 is 14 amino acids long. CDR3 amino acids: CASSQDHGSNEQFF. In DNA form, the CDR3 reads TGCGCCAGCAGCCAAGATCATGGTAGCAATGAGCAGTTCTTC.

The chain couples TRBV6-2 or TRBV6-3 to TRBJ1-1; D gene uncertain. This CDR3 has 13 amino acids. Per germline, CDR1 MNHEY and CDR2 SVGEGT. Trimming removed 2 bases at V and 6 bases at J, with 10 bases between. CDR3 in amino acids: CASSYDGGAEAFF. The DNA for the CDR3 is TGTGCCAGCAGTTACGATGGAGGAGCTGAAGCTTTCTTT.

The CDR3 here is CASSQGSGELAGQYF. In nucleotides, the CDR3 is TGTGCCAGCAGCCAAGGTTCGGGGGAGCTAGCGGGGCAGTACTTC. V gene TRBV3-1 (or the pseudogene TRBV3-2) combines with J gene TRBJ2-7, with 8 positions matching TRBD2. This CDR3 spans 15 amino acids. V lost 1 base to trimming and J lost 9 bases; unmatched junction nucleotides: 11. Per the germline V gene, CDR1 is LGHDT and CDR2 is YNNKEL (reference sequence).